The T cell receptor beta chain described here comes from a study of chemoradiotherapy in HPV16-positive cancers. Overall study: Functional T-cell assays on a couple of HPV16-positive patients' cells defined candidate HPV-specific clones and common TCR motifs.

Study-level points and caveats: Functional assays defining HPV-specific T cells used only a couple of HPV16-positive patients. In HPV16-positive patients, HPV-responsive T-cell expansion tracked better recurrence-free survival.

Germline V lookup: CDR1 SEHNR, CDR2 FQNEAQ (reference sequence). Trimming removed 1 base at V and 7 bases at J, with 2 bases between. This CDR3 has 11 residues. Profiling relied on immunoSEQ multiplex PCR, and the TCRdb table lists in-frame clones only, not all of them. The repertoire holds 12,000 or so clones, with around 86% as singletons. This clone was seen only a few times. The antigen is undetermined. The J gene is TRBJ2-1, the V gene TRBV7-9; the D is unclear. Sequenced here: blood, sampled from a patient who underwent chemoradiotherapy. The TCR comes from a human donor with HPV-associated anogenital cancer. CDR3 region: CASSLGNEQFF. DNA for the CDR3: TGTGCCAGCAGCTTAGGTAATGAGCAGTTCTTC.